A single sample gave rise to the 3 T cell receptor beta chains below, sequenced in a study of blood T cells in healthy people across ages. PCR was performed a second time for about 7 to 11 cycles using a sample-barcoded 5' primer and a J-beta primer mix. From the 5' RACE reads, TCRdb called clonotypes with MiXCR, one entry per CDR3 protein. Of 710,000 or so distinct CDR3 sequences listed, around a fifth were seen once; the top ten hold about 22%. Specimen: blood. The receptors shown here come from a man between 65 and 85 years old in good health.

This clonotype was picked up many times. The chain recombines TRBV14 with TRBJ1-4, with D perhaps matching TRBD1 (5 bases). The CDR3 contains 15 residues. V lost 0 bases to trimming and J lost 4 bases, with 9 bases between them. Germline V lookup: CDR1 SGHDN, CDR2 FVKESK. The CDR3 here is CASSQELGLNEKLFF. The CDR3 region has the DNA TGTGCCAGCAGCCAAGAATTGGGACTTAATGAAAAACTGTTTTTT.

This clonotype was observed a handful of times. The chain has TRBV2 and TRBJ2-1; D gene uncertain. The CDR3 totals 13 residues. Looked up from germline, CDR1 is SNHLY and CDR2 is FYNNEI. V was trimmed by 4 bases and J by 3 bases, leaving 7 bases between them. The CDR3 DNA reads TGTGCCAGCAGTGGGTTAGACTACAATGAGCAGTTCTTC. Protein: CASSGLDYNEQFF.

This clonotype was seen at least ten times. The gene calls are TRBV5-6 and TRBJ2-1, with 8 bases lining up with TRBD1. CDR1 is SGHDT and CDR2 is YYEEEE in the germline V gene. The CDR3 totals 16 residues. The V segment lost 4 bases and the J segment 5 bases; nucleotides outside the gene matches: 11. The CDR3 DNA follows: TGTGCCAGCAGCCACAGGGGGGCGGATCTCAACAATGAGCAGTTCTTC. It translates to CASSHRGADLNNEQFF.